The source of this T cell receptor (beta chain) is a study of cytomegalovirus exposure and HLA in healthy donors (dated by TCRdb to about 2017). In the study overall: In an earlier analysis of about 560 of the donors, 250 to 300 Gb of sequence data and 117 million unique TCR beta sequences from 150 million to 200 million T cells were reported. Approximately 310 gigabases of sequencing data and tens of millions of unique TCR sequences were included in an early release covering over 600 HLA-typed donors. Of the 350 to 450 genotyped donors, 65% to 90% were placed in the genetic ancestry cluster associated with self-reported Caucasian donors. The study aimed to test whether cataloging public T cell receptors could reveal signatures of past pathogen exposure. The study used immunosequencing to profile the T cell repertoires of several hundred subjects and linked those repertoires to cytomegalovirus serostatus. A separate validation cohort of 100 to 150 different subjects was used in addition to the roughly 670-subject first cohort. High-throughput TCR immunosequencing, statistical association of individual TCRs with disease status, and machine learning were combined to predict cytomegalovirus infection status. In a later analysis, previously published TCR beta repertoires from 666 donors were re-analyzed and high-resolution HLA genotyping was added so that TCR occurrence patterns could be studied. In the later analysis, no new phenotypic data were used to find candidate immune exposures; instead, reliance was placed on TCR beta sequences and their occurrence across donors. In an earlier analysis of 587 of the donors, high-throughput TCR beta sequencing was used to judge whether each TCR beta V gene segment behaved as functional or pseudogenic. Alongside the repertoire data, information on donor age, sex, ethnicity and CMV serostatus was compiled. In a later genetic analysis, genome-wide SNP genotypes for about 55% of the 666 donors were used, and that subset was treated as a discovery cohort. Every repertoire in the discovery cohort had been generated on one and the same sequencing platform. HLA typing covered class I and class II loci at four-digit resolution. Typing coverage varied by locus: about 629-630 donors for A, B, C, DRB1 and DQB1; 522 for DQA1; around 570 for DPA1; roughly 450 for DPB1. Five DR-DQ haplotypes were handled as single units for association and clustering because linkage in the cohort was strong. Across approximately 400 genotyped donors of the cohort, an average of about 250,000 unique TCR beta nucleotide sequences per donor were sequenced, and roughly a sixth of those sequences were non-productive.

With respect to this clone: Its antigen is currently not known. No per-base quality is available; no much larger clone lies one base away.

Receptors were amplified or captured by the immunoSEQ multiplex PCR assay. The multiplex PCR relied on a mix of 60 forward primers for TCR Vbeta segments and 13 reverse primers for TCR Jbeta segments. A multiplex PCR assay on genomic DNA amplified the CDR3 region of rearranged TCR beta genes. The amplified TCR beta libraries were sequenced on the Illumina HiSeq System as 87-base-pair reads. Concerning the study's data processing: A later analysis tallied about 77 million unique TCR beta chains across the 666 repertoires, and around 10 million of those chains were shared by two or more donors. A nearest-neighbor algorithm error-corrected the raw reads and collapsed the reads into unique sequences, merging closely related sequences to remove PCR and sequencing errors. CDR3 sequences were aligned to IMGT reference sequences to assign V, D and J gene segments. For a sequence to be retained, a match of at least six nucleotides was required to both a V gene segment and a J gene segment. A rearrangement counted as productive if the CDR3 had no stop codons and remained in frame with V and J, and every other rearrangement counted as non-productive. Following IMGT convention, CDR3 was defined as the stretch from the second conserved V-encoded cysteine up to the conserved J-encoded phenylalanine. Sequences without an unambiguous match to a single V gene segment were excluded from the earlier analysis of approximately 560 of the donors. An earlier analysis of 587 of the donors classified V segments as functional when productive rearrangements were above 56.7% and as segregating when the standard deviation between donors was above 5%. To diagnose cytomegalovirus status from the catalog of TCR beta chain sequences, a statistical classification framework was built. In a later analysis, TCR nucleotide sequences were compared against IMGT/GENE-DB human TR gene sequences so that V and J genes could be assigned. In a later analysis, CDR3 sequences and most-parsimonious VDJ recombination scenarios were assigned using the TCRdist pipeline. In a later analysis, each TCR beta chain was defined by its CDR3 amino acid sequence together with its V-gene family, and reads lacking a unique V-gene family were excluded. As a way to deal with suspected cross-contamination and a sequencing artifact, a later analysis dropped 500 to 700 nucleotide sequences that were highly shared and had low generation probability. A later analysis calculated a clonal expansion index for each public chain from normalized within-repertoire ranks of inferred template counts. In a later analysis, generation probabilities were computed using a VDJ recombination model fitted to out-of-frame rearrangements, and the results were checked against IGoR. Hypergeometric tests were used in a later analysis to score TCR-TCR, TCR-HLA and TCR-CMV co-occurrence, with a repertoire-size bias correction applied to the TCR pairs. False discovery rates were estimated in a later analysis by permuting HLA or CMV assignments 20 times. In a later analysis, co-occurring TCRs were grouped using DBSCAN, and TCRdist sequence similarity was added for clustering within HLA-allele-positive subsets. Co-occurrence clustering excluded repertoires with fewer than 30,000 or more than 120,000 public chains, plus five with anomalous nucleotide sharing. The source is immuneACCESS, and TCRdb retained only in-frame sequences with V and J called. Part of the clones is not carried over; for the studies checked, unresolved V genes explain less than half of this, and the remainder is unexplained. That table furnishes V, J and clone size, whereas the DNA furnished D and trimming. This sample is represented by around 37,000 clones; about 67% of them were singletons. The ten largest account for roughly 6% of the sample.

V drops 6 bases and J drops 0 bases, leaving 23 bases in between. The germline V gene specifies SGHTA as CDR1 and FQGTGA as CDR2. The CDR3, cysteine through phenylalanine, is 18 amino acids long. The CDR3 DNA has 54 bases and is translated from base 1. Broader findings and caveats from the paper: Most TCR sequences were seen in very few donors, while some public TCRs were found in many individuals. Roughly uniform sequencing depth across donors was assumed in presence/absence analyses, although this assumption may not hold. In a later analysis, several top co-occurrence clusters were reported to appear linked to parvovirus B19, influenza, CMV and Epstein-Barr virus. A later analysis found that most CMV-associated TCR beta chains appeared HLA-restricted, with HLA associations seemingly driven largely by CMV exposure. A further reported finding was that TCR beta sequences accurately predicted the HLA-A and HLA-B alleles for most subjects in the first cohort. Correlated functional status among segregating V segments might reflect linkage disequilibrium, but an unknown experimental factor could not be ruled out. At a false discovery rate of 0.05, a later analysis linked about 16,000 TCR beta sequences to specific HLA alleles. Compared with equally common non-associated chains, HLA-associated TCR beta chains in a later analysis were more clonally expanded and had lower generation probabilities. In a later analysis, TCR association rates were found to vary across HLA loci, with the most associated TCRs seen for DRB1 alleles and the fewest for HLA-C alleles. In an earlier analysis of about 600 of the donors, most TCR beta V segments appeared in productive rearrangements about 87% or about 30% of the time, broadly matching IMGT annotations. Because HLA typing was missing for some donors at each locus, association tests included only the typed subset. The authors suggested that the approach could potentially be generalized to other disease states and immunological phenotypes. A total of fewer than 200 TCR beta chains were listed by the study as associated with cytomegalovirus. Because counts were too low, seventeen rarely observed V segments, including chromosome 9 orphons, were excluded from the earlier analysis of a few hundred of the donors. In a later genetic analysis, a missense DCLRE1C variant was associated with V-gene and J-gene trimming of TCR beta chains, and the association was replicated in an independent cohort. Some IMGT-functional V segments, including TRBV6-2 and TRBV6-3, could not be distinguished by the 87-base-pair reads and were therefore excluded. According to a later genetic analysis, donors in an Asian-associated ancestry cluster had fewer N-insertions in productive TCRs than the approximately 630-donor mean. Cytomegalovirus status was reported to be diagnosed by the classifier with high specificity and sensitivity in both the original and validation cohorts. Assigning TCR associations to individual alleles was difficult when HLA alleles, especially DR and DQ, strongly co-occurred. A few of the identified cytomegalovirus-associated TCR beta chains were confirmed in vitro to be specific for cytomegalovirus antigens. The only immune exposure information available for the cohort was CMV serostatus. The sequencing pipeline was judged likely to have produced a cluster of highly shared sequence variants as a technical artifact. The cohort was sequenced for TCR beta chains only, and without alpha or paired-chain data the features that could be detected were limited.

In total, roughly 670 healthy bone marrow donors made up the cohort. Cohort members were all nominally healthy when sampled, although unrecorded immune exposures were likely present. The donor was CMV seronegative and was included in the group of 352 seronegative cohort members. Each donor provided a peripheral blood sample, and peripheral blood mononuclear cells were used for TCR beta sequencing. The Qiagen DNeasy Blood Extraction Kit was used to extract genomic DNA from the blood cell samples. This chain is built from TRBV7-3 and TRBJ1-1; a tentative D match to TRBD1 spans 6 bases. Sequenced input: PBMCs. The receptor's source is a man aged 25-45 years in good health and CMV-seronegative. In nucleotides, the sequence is TGTGCCAGCAGTCCACCCAGTCCAGGGGCGAAACTGAACACTGAAGCTTTCTTT. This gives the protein CASSPPSPGAKLNTEAFF.